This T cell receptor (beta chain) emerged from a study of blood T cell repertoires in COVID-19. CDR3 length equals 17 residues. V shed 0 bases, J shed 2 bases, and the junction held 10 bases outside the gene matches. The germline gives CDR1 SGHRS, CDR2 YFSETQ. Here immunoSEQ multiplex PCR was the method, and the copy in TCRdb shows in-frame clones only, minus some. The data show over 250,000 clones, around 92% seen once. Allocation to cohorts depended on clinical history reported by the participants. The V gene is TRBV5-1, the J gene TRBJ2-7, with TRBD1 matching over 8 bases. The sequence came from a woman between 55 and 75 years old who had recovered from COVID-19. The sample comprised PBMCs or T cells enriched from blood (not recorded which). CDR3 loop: CASSLGTPTGGTYEQYF. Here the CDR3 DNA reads TGCGCCAGCAGCTTGGGGACGCCTACAGGGGGGACCTACGAGCAGTACTTC. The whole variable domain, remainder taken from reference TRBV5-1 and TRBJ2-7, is KAGVTQTPRYLIKTRGQQVTLSCSPISGHRSVSWYQQTPGQGLQFLFEYFSETQRNKGNFPGRFSGRQFSNSRSEMNVSTLELGDSALYLCASSLGTPTGGTYEQYFGPGTRLTVT.